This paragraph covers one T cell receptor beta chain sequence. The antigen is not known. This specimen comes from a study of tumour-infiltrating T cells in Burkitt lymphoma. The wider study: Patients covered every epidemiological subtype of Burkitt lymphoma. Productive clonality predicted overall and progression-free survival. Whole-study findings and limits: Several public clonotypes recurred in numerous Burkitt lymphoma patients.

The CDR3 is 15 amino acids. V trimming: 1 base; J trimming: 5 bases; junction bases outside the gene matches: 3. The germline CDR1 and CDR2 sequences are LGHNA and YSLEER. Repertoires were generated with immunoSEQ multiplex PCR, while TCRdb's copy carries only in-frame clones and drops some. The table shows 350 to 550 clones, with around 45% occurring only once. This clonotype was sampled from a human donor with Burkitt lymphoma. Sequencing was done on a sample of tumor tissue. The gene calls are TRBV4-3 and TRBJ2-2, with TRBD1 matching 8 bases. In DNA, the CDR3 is TGCGCCAGCAGCCAAGGGACAGGGCGAACCGGGGAGCTGTTTTTT. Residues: CASSQGTGRTGELFF.